The 18 T cell receptor beta chains presented below share a single source sample, sequenced in a study of OX40 agonist ivuxolimab in advanced cancers. Only in-frame clones appear in the TCRdb table, and some are missing; sequencing was by immunoSEQ multiplex PCR. The profile shows about 79,000 clones, about 84% of them singletons. Material: CD4+ or CD8+ T cells sorted from blood, obtained in a trial of the OX40 agonist ivuxolimab. The receptors were sampled from an adult with an advanced solid tumor such as melanoma, head and neck, liver or kidney cancer.

V usage is TRBV18 and J usage is TRBJ2-5; D remains ambiguous. Trimming pared 0 bases from V and 0 bases from J, leaving 5 bases between. The length of the CDR3 is 14 residues. Germline values: CDR1 KGHSH, CDR2 LQKENI. CDR3 DNA sequence: TGTGCCAGCTCACCACCCGCGTACCAAGAGACCCAGTACTTC. Residues: CASSPPAYQETQYF.

This chain connects TRBV30 to TRBJ2-5; TRBD2 agrees at 9 bases. CDR1 and CDR2 (germline): GTSNPN, SVGIG (reference sequence). Germline trimming cut 4 bases from V and 2 bases from J; bases unmatched to any gene: 8. The CDR3 sequence is 15 residues long. As DNA, the CDR3 is TGTGCCTGGACCAGGAGTAGCGGGAGACAAGAGACCCAGTACTTC. This gives the protein CAWTRSSGRQETQYF. The entire variable domain, with the rest obtained from reference TRBV30 and TRBJ2-5, is as follows: SQTIHQWPATLVQPVGSPLSLECTVEGTSNPNLYWYRQAAGRGLQLLFYSVGIGQISSEVPQNLSASRPQDRQFILSSKKLLLSDSGFYLCAWTRSSGRQETQYFGPGTRLLVL.

This clone was recorded a few times. The V and J genes are TRBV4-2 and TRBJ1-5, with 9 bases identical to TRBD1. V shed 0 bases and J 6 bases; nucleotides not matched to a gene: 3. Per germline, CDR1 LGHNA and CDR2 YNFKEQ. The CDR3 totals 15 residues. CDR3 coding DNA: TGTGCCAGCAGCCAAGATACAGGGGGCACTCAGCCCCAGCATTTT. It translates to CASSQDTGGTQPQHF.

The chain joins TRBV29-1 to TRBJ2-5; 7 bases agree with TRBD1. CDR1 and CDR2 (germline): SQVTM, ANQGSEA. V lost 3 bases and J lost 7; bases outside the gene matches: 5. This CDR3 has 12 residues. The CDR3 region has the DNA TGCAGCGTTGACGAGAACAGGGGGACCCAGTACTTC. It specifies CSVDENRGTQYF.

The CDR3 loop is CASSFADTTGELFF. The CDR3 DNA is TGTGCCAGCAGTTTCGCGGACACCACCGGGGAGCTGTTTTTT. The V call is TRBV27, the J call TRBJ2-2, with a weak D call TRBD1 (5 bases). The CDR3 runs to 14 residues. Germline-derived CDR1 and CDR2 are MNHEY and SMNVEV (reference sequence). V was shortened by 3 bases and J by 4 bases, with 9 bases between the two germline ends.

The V call is TRBV5-6, the J call TRBJ1-2; the D gene is possibly TRBD1 (5 bases). CDR1 and CDR2 from the germline V gene are SGHDT and YYEEEE. The germline V and J ends were trimmed by 1 base and 7 bases, with 14 bases remaining between them. The CDR3 sequence is 14 residues long. The CDR3 spells CASSLQGGRGGYTF. In DNA, the CDR3 is TGTGCCAGCAGCTTGCAGGGAGGCCGCGGTGGCTACACCTTC. Together with reference TRBV5-6 and TRBJ1-2, the CDR3 gives the full variable domain: DAGVTQSPTHLIKTRGQQVTLRCSPKSGHDTVSWYQQALGQGPQFIFQYYEEEERQRGNFPDRFSGHQFPNYSSELNVNALLLGDSALYLCASSLQGGRGGYTFGSGTRLTVV.

This CDR3 reads CASSPRGKDTQYF. CDR3 DNA: TGTGCCAGCTCACCGCGGGGGAAAGATACGCAGTATTTT. The V gene is TRBV18, the J gene TRBJ2-3, with 7 nucleotides matching TRBD2. The CDR3 has 13 amino acids. Germline trimming cut 3 bases from V and 5 bases from J; bases unmatched to any gene: 2. Germline-derived CDR1 and CDR2 are KGHSH and LQKENI.

For this clone: Other DNA sequences from this sample encode an identical CDR3 as well. This rearrangement joins TRBV9 to TRBJ1-3; D call uncertain. The CDR3 is 15 residues long. The germline V gene encodes CDR1 SGDLS and CDR2 YYNGEE. V lost 0 bases to trimming and J lost 4 bases, with 11 bases between them. The CDR3 reads CASSVALGTGNTIYF. CDR3 DNA sequence: TGTGCCAGCAGCGTAGCTCTGGGAACCGGAAACACCATATATTTT. Full variable domain (rest looked up from reference TRBV9 and TRBJ1-3): DSGVTQTPKHLITATGQRVTLRCSPRSGDLSVYWYQQSLDQGLQFLIQYYNGEERAKGNILERFSAQQFPDLHSELNLSSLELGDSALYFCASSVALGTGNTIYFGEGSWLTVV.

This chain links TRBV7-9 with TRBJ2-7; D is unresolved. The CDR3 has 14 amino acids. V was shortened by 1 base and J by 0 bases, with 7 bases between the two germline ends. Germline V gives CDR1 SEHNR, CDR2 FQNEAQ (reference sequence). CDR3 sequence: CASSLDGLSYEQYF. The CDR3 DNA reads TGTGCCAGCAGCTTAGATGGCCTCTCCTACGAGCAGTACTTC.

The rearrangement uses TRBV9 and TRBJ2-3, with unresolved D. The CDR3 runs to 14 residues. Germline assignment: CDR1 SGDLS and CDR2 YYNGEE. Trimming took off 1 base at V and 4 bases at J, with 10 bases between the two ends. This CDR3 reads CASSVNGQADTQYF. The CDR3 coding sequence is TGTGCCAGCAGCGTAAATGGTCAGGCAGATACGCAGTATTTT.

The chain carries TRBV7-3 and TRBJ2-3, with D tentatively TRBD1 (6 bases). V shed 5 bases and J shed 4 bases, with 13 bases lying between them. CDR1 and CDR2 from the germline V gene are SGHTA and FQGTGA. This CDR3 has 14 residues. CDR3 DNA: TGTGCCAGCAGCCAGGGCAGGGGCGCAGATACGCAGTATTTT. Its protein is CASSQGRGADTQYF.

This clone was counted only a few times. V and J are TRBV29-1 and TRBJ2-3, with TRBD2 matching 10 bases. J lost 3 bases, V lost 0 bases, and 6 bases had no gene match. CDR1 is SQVTM, CDR2 ANQGSEA, per germline. The CDR3 is 16 residues long. The CDR3 is CSVEDEALAGTDTQYF. The CDR3 DNA follows: TGCAGCGTTGAAGATGAAGCACTAGCGGGAACAGATACGCAGTATTTT.

The CDR3 bases are TGTGCCAGCAGTTTTCTCAAACTAGCGGGAGGGGGCAATGAGCAGTTCTTC. It encodes CASSFLKLAGGGNEQFF. The chain links TRBV28 to TRBJ2-1, with TRBD2 matching 13 bases. CDR1 and CDR2 (germline): MDHEN, SYDVKM. With V trimmed by 3 bases and J by 6 bases, 8 bases remained unmatched. This CDR3 region has 17 residues.

CDR3 region: CASSSGGGNTIYF. CDR3 coding DNA: TGCGCCAGCAGCTCCGGGGGCGGAAACACCATATATTTT. The J gene is TRBJ1-3, the V gene TRBV5-1, with D possibly TRBD1 on 6 matching bases. V lost 3 bases and J lost 4, with 8 bases in between. Germline lookup yields CDR1 SGHRS and CDR2 YFSETQ. CDR3 size: 13 residues. Variable domain in full (rest from reference TRBV5-1 and TRBJ1-3): KAGVTQTPRYLIKTRGQQVTLSCSPISGHRSVSWYQQTPGQGLQFLFEYFSETQRNKGNFPGRFSGRQFSNSRSEMNVSTLELGDSALYLCASSSGGGNTIYFGEGSWLTVV.

V and J are TRBV7-6 and TRBJ1-3; a possible D gene is TRBD1 (5 bases). CDR1 is SGHVS, CDR2 FNYEAQ, per germline. Trimming cost V 4 bases and J 3 bases, with 16 bases left between them. The CDR3 has 16 amino acids. The CDR3 here is CASSSISGFGGNTIYF. Written as DNA, the CDR3 is TGTGCCAGCAGCTCTATTTCAGGGTTTGGTGGAAACACCATATATTTT.

The chain uses TRBV5-6 and TRBJ2-5; D may be TRBD2 (6 bases). Germline CDR1 SGHDT, CDR2 YYEEEE. The length of the CDR3 is 14 residues. Deletions cut 2 bases from V and 6 bases from J, with 14 bases between. Here the CDR3 DNA reads TGTGCCAGCAGCTTAATATCGGGGGAGAAGACCCAGTACTTC. Its translation: CASSLISGEKTQYF.

The chain links TRBV23-1 to TRBJ2-1; no definite D call. TRBV23-1 is noted as an ORF with a role that remains uncertain. This CDR3 contains 17 residues. Trimming cost V 2 bases and J 4 bases, with 18 bases left between them. The CDR3 DNA follows: TGCGCCAGCAGTCAACGGGCTGATCCGAACGCTTACAATGAGCAGTTCTTC. Amino acid sequence: CASSQRADPNAYNEQFF.

The chain combines TRBV6-1 with TRBJ1-5; D possibly corresponds to TRBD1 (6 bases). The CDR3 has 18 amino acids. CDR1 is MNHNS, CDR2 SASEGT, per germline. V was clipped by 2 bases and J by 5 bases, with 22 bases between them. This chain's CDR3 is CASSERGDRTTIYQPQHF. The CDR3, as DNA: TGTGCCAGCAGTGAAAGAGGTGACAGGACAACTATTTATCAGCCCCAGCATTTT.